These 25 T cell receptor beta chains were all obtained from the same sample, sequenced in a study of OX40 agonist ivuxolimab in advanced cancers. Libraries were prepared by immunoSEQ multiplex PCR; TCRdb keeps only in-frame clonotypes and omits some of them. Of fewer than 140,000 clones listed, around nine tenths are singletons. Sequenced here: CD4+ or CD8+ T cells sorted from blood, sampled in a trial of the OX40 agonist ivuxolimab. The source of these receptors is an adult with an advanced solid tumor such as melanoma, head and neck, liver or kidney cancer.

This clone was seen more than once but under ten times. The chain has TRBV6-6 and TRBJ2-7; no firm D call. The CDR3 sequence is 14 residues long. From germline, CDR1 is MNHNY and CDR2 SVGAGI (reference sequence). V gave up 0 bases and J gave up 3 bases, with 9 bases separating them. CDR3 sequence: CASSYSYGYYEQYF. The CDR3, as DNA: TGTGCCAGCAGTTACTCTTACGGATACTACGAGCAGTACTTC.

The chain combines TRBV28 with TRBJ2-3; the match to TRBD2 covers 8 bases. From germline, CDR1 is MDHEN and CDR2 SYDVKM. The CDR3 consists of 16 residues. V lost 9 bases and J lost 4; bases outside the gene matches: 15. The DNA of the CDR3 is TGTGCCAGTCCCCCGGCGGGGGGCCGATGGGCAGATACGCAGTATTTT. Protein product: CASPPAGGRWADTQYF. Based on the CDR3 plus reference TRBV28 and TRBJ2-3, the full variable domain is DVKVTQSSRYLVKRTGEKVFLECVQDMDHENMFWYRQDPGLGLRLIYFSYDVKMKEKGDIPEGYSVSREKKERFSLILESASTNQTSMYLCASPPAGGRWADTQYFGPGTRLTVL.

This sequence joins TRBV5-5 and TRBJ2-2; TRBD1 matches at 7 bases. CDR3 length equals 18 residues. CDR1 and CDR2 from the germline V gene are SGHKS and YYEKEE (reference sequence). The J segment lost 1 base and the V segment lost 3 bases, leaving 12 bases of the junction unmatched. CDR3 DNA: TGTGCCAGCAGCTCCAGCCGACAGGGATCATTGAACACCGGGGAGCTGTTTTTT. Amino acid sequence: CASSSSRQGSLNTGELFF.

This chain links TRBV5-5 with TRBJ1-2; the D gene is possibly TRBD1 (5 bases). V was pared by 0 bases and J by 4 bases, with 13 bases between. Germline V gene sequence: CDR1 SGHKS, CDR2 YYEKEE (reference sequence). The CDR3 has 15 amino acids. The CDR3 coding sequence is TGTGCCAGCAGCTTGGCAGGGACGGGCGGCTATGGCTACACCTTC. Its protein product is CASSLAGTGGYGYTF.

The chain employs TRBV28 and TRBJ1-3, with 7 bases aligning to TRBD1. The germline V gene has CDR1 MDHEN and CDR2 SYDVKM. This CDR3 contains 16 residues. Trimming removed 7 bases from V and 0 bases from J; junction bases left unmatched: 9. CDR3 sequence: CASTRTGLLSGNTIYF. The CDR3 DNA follows: TGTGCCAGCACCCGGACAGGACTCCTCTCTGGAAACACCATATATTTT.

The chain is built from TRBV7-2 and TRBJ1-2; D ambiguous. The CDR3 contains 14 residues. Germline V gives CDR1 SGHTA, CDR2 FQGNSA. V dropped 3 bases and J dropped 2 bases, with 10 bases sitting between them. The CDR3 reads CASSFWQTNYGYTF. The DNA for the CDR3 is TGTGCCAGCAGCTTTTGGCAAACAAACTATGGCTACACCTTC.

The chain recombines TRBV9 with TRBJ1-2, with 9 bases matching TRBD1. V lost 3 bases, J lost 1 base, and 4 bases stayed unmatched. This CDR3 has 15 residues. Germline-derived CDR1 and CDR2 are SGDLS and YYNGEE. DNA for the CDR3: TGTGCCAGCAGCGACTACAGGGGGCTTAACTATGGCTACACCTTC. Protein sequence: CASSDYRGLNYGYTF.

CDR3 bases: TGTGCCTGGAGGGGCAATGGTAATTCACCCCTCCACTTT. It specifies CAWRGNGNSPLHF. J is TRBJ1-6 and V is TRBV30; no clear D gene. Germline V gives CDR1 GTSNPN, CDR2 SVGIG (reference sequence). V lost 3 bases, J lost 6 bases, and 9 bases lay in between. This CDR3 region has 13 residues. The full variable domain, in which reference TRBV30 and TRBJ1-6 provide the parts outside the CDR3, is SQTIHQWPATLVQPVGSPLSLECTVEGTSNPNLYWYRQAAGRGLQLLFYSVGIGQISSEVPQNLSASRPQDRQFILSSKKLLLSDSGFYLCAWRGNGNSPLHFGNGTRLTVT.

The table lists this clone with a count of one. The chain joins TRBV7-2 to TRBJ2-1; D is uncertain. Trimming cost V 5 bases and J 0 bases, with 11 bases left between them. This CDR3 has 15 residues. The germline CDR1 and CDR2 sequences are SGHTA and FQGNSA. CDR3 nucleotides: TGTGCCAGCAGCGGCAAGCGCACCTCCTACAATGAGCAGTTCTTC. Its protein is CASSGKRTSYNEQFF.

The chain links TRBV6-4 to TRBJ1-2; D may be TRBD1 (5 bases). Germline assignment: CDR1 MRHNA and CDR2 SNTAGT. The V end lost 6 bases, the J end lost 0 bases, and 23 bases lay between the germline ends. The CDR3 totals 18 residues. The CDR3 sequence is CASRPLSPGAGANYGYTF. The CDR3 nucleotides are TGTGCCAGCAGGCCCCTATCCCCCGGGGCCGGAGCTAACTATGGCTACACCTTC.

The chain is built from TRBV18 and TRBJ2-1; 7 bases agree with TRBD1. J gave up 8 bases and V 6 bases, and 13 bases lay outside the gene matches. Per germline, CDR1 KGHSH and CDR2 LQKENI. The CDR3 is 15 residues long. CDR3 coding DNA: TGTGCCAGCTCCCCTGCGGAGACAGGGTGGGATGAGCAGTTCTTC. It encodes CASSPAETGWDEQFF.

The rearrangement uses TRBV9 and TRBJ2-2, with 7 bases that match TRBD1. Trimming cost V 0 bases and J 7 bases; bases outside gene matches: 6. Germline V gene lookup returns CDR1 SGDLS and CDR2 YYNGEE. The CDR3 spans 15 residues. As DNA, the CDR3 is TGTGCCAGCAGCGTAGGAGACAGGGATGACGGGGAGCTGTTTTTT. It translates to CASSVGDRDDGELFF.

This chain joins TRBV7-2 and TRBJ2-5; D is perhaps TRBD1 (6 bases). The germline V gene has CDR1 SGHTA and CDR2 FQGNSA. This CDR3 region has 13 residues. Trimming pared 6 bases from V and 0 bases from J, leaving 8 bases between. The CDR3 is CASRDSYQETQYF. CDR3 in DNA: TGTGCCAGCAGGGACAGCTACCAAGAGACCCAGTACTTC.

This sequence joins TRBV7-2 and TRBJ2-2; a weak D match, TRBD1 (6 bases). This CDR3 has 14 residues. The V and J ends lost 1 base and 8 bases respectively, with 11 bases between them. CDR1 SGHTA and CDR2 FQGNSA come from the germline V gene. In nucleotides, the CDR3 is TGTGCCAGCAGCTTAGATTGGGGGCCTGGGGAGCTGTTTTTT. Translation gives CASSLDWGPGELFF.

The genes are TRBV6-6 and TRBJ1-6; 10 nucleotides match TRBD1. Germline CDR1 reads MNHNY; CDR2 reads SVGAGI (reference sequence). Trimming cost V 7 bases and J 13 bases; bases outside gene matches: 10. The CDR3 sequence is 14 residues long. CDR3 nucleotide sequence: TGTGCCAGCACTATTGGGACAGGGGCCTCCCCCCTCCACTTT. Protein sequence: CASTIGTGASPLHF.

The chain employs TRBV6-5 and TRBJ2-5, with D unresolved. Near its end, the DNA agrees better with TRBJ2-7, so the J call may be wrong. Germline V gene data show CDR1 as MNHEY and CDR2 as SVGAGI. The CDR3 is 12 residues long. The CDR3, as DNA: TGTGCCAGCAGCAATACAAAATACGAGCAGTACTTC. Encoded protein: CASSNTKYEQYF.

This sequence joins TRBV11-3 and TRBJ2-5; D may be TRBD1 (6 bases). CDR1 is SGHNT and CDR2 is YENEEA in the germline V gene. The CDR3 runs to 15 residues. V dropped 5 bases and J dropped 2 bases, with 15 bases sitting between them. Written as DNA, the CDR3 is TGTGCCAGCAGCCGCGTCATAGGGGGACAAGAGACCCAGTACTTC. Protein: CASSRVIGGQETQYF.

This rearrangement joins TRBV6-6 to TRBJ2-7; D gene unclear. The V gene's germline CDR1 is MNHNY and CDR2 SVGAGI (reference sequence). The V end was cut by 5 bases, the J end by 1 base, with 9 bases between. The length of the CDR3 is 13 residues. The DNA of the CDR3 is TGTGCCAGCAGTCGTCACACGTCCTACGAGCAGTACTTC. Its translation: CASSRHTSYEQYF.

The CDR3 protein is CASSATRTGSLDTQYF. The CDR3 DNA is TGCGCCAGCAGTGCAACTAGGACAGGTTCATTGGATACGCAGTATTTT. V gene TRBV10-1 combines with J gene TRBJ2-3; 7 bases agree with TRBD1. Per germline, CDR1 WNHNN and CDR2 SYGVQD (reference sequence). V shed 4 bases, J shed 6 bases, and the junction held 13 bases outside the gene matches. This CDR3 has 16 residues.

A remark on this clone: No conserved phenylalanine or tryptophan ends this CDR3, so it is likely a read error. This chain links TRBV19 with TRBJ1-5; 7 bases agree with TRBD1. J gave up 1 base and V 6 bases, and 9 bases lay outside the gene matches. This CDR3 is built from 16 residues. Germline V lookup: CDR1 LNHDA, CDR2 SQIVND (reference sequence). The CDR3 loop reads CASSPRAGGSNQPQHS. The CDR3 nucleotides read TGTGCCAGTAGCCCAAGAGCAGGGGGGAGCAATCAGCCCCAGCATTCT.

The chain links TRBV7-9 to TRBJ1-1; D might be TRBD1 (6 bases). This CDR3 has 15 residues. Trimming took 4 bases from V and 1 from J, leaving 13 bases between them. CDR1 is SEHNR and CDR2 is FQNEAQ in the germline V gene (reference sequence). The CDR3: CASSSDRQRNTEAFF. DNA for the CDR3: TGTGCCAGCAGCTCGGACAGACAAAGGAACACTGAAGCTTTCTTT.

V gene TRBV28 combines with J gene TRBJ2-1; D perhaps matches TRBD1 (5 bases). CDR1 is MDHEN, CDR2 SYDVKM, per germline. There are 15 residues in the CDR3. V was clipped by 6 bases and J by 7 bases, with 19 bases between them. This CDR3 is CASSSRSLTANEQFF. The CDR3 bases are TGTGCCAGCAGCTCGAGGTCACTGACAGCTAATGAGCAGTTCTTC.

The chain links TRBV7-2 to TRBJ1-2; D ambiguous. The CDR3 spans 13 residues. Germline CDR1 reads SGHTA; CDR2 reads FQGNSA. Trimming removed 5 bases at V and 1 base at J, with 8 bases between. The CDR3 reads CASSPPNNYGYTF. The DNA for the CDR3 is TGTGCCAGCAGCCCTCCAAATAACTATGGCTACACCTTC.

The chain joins TRBV30 to TRBJ1-5, with 9 bases lining up with TRBD1. V lost 5 bases and J lost 7; bases outside the gene matches: 9. The germline gives CDR1 GTSNPN, CDR2 SVGIG (reference sequence). CDR3 length equals 14 residues. The CDR3 sequence is CAWSIQGAGQPQHF. The CDR3 nucleotides are TGTGCCTGGTCGATACAGGGGGCAGGGCAGCCCCAGCATTTT.

In this sample, this clone turned up once. This chain uses TRBV2 with TRBJ1-6; 9 bases match TRBD1. V lost 7 bases, J lost 5 bases, and 6 bases stayed unmatched. The CDR3 extends over 15 amino acids. Germline CDR1 is SNHLY and CDR2 is FYNNEI. The CDR3 loop reads CASKQGASDNSPLHF. The CDR3 nucleotides read TGTGCCAGCAAACAGGGGGCGTCTGATAATTCACCCCTCCACTTT.